This T cell receptor (beta chain) was obtained from a study of CD8 T cells in ankylosing spondylitis. Germline-derived CDR1 and CDR2 are SGHTA and FQGNSA. The CDR3 is 15 residues long. With V trimmed by 3 bases and J by 4 bases, 6 bases remained unmatched. The table lists this clonotype with many counts. Its matching antigen is unknown. Researchers built TCR beta libraries using quantitative 5'-RACE with molecular barcodes. TCRdb recomputed calls from the 5' RACE reads with MiXCR, one row per CDR3 protein. The sample includes some 130,000 distinct CDR3 sequences, roughly an eighth seen only once; the top ten take approximately 3%. General study findings and limits: A motif in TCR beta, a set of eight highly homologous variants, appeared characteristic of ankylosing spondylitis blood. The clones that were linked to disease were reported to be significantly enriched in matched synovial fluid samples from ankylosing spondylitis patients. Previous work reported some of these motif variants in the synovial fluid and blood of reactive arthritis.

This clonotype was sampled from a female donor with ankylosing spondylitis or in good health (not recorded which). The chain uses TRBV7-2 and TRBJ2-7; 10 bases map to TRBD2. Sequencing was carried out using blood, either unsorted or a sorted T cell fraction (not recorded which). The CDR3 bases are TGTGCCAGCAGCTTTAGCGGGGGGCCCCAGTACGAGCAGTACTTC. This translates into CASSFSGGPQYEQYF.